This T cell receptor (beta chain) comes out of a study of T cell responses to AZD1222 COVID-19 vaccine. Here immunoSEQ multiplex PCR was the method, and the copy in TCRdb shows in-frame clones only, minus some. The sample yields approximately 130,000 clones, about 89% seen once. Turning to this clone: The antigen is not known.

The CDR3 runs 13 residues. V lost 4 bases and J lost 5; bases outside the gene matches: 3. CDR1 and CDR2 (germline): SEHNR, FQNEAQ (reference sequence). Pooled samples include second doses given at about 4 or 12 weeks. Study-wide results and limits: Possibly, clonal diversity was underestimated; donors were largely white British and included more females.

The chain uses TRBV7-9 and TRBJ1-1; 8 bases fit TRBD1. Here the sequenced sample was peripheral blood, taken 28 days after the second AZD1222 dose. The sequence came from an adult who received the AZD1222 COVID-19 vaccine. The DNA for the CDR3 is TGTGCCAGCAGCTCGACAGGGGTAACTGAAGCTTTCTTT. Translating it yields CASSSTGVTEAFF.